Following are 26 T cell receptor beta chains from one sample sequenced in a study of CXCR3-negative and CXCR3-positive naive CD8 T cells. Study-level findings and limits: The study found more hydrophobic TRB CDR3s in CXCR3-positive naive cells than in CXCR3-negative naive cells.

Their cognate antigens are unknown. Preparation of TRB cDNA libraries relied on 5' RACE carrying UMI labels. For each CDR3 protein, TCRdb gives one entry from its re-call of the 5' RACE reads, without DNA. The listing contains roughly 130,000 distinct CDR3 sequences. Sequencing input: naive CXCR3+ CD8+ T cells from blood. Subset specified: CD45RO-CCR7+CD27+CD95- naive CD8+ T cells expressing CXCR3 (TNR3+). Every receptor here comes from a human donor in good health. Some clones in this sample may be carry-over from other donors' samples.

The chain couples TRBV24-1 to TRBJ2-2. The CDR3 is made up of 13 amino acids. CDR1 is KGHDR and CDR2 is SFDVKD in the germline V gene. CDR3 amino acids: CATSDRITGELFF.

The chain carries TRBV4-3 and TRBJ1-1; TCRdb designates TRBD1, a call that cannot be tested without DNA. Germline V CDR1 and CDR2: LGHNA, YSLEER. The CDR3 is 16 residues long. CDR3 residues: CASSPRRGLLDTEAFF.

The V and J genes are TRBV29-1 and TRBJ1-2. Germline values: CDR1 SQVTM, CDR2 ANQGSEA. There are 12 residues in the CDR3. The CDR3 reads CSVVEPNYGYTF.

J is TRBJ2-1 and V is TRBV7-8; TCRdb designates TRBD2, a call that cannot be tested without DNA. This CDR3 is built from 15 residues. Germline-derived CDR1 and CDR2 are SGHVS and FQNEAQ. CDR3 loop: CASSLGLAGVNEQFF.

Here the CDR3 reads CSVEGEVENIQYF. This chain links TRBV29-1 with TRBJ2-4; checking the TCRdb D call of TRBD2 is not possible without DNA. Germline V lookup: CDR1 SQVTM, CDR2 ANQGSEA. The CDR3 spans 13 residues.

The chain carries TRBV12-3 or TRBV12-4 and TRBJ2-5; the TRBD1 assignment by TCRdb is unverifiable without DNA. CDR3 length: 12 residues. The CDR3 here is CASSRDTETQYF.

The chain uses TRBV18 and TRBJ2-7; lacking DNA, the TRBD1 call made by TCRdb goes unchecked. Germline lookup yields CDR1 KGHSH and CDR2 LQKENI. The CDR3 totals 15 residues. The CDR3 loop is CASSRSGDRPYEQYF.

The chain has TRBV29-1 and TRBJ2-7; TCRdb gives TRBD2 as the D gene, but with no DNA this cannot be confirmed. Germline-derived CDR1 and CDR2 are SQVTM and ANQGSEA. This CDR3 is built from 12 residues. CDR3 in amino acids: CSAKGGNYEQYF.

This rearrangement joins TRBV6-5 to TRBJ2-2. This CDR3 is built from 16 residues. Germline values: CDR1 MNHEY, CDR2 SVGAGI. The CDR3 is CASTDLRLANTGELFF.

V and J are TRBV25-1 and TRBJ2-7; there is no DNA to check the TCRdb D call of TRBD1. The germline gives CDR1 MGHDK, CDR2 SYGVNS. The CDR3 spans 11 residues. The CDR3 is CASSEGGEQYF.

The chain couples TRBV7-9 to TRBJ2-3. CDR1 and CDR2 from the germline V gene are SEHNR and FQNEAQ (reference sequence). The CDR3 is made up of 13 amino acids. The CDR3 is CASSSYNHHTQYF.

The CDR3 loop reads CASSRRREVADTQYF. This sequence joins TRBV28 and TRBJ2-3; TCRdb designates TRBD2, a call that cannot be tested without DNA. CDR1 and CDR2 (germline): MDHEN, SYDVKM. This CDR3 region has 15 residues. Based on the CDR3 plus reference TRBV28 and TRBJ2-3, the full variable domain is DVKVTQSSRYLVKRTGEKVFLECVQDMDHENMFWYRQDPGLGLRLIYFSYDVKMKEKGDIPEGYSVSREKKERFSLILESASTNQTSMYLCASSRRREVADTQYFGPGTRLTVL.

The rearrangement links TRBV14 to TRBJ2-5; absent DNA, TCRdb's TRBD2 call cannot be checked. Germline V lookup: CDR1 SGHDN, CDR2 FVKESK. CDR3 size: 17 residues. The CDR3 is CASSQEKRPGEGETQYF.

This chain uses TRBV29-1 with TRBJ2-7; TCRdb proposes TRBD1, but this gene call is untestable without DNA. The CDR3 is 14 residues long. Germline CDR1 and CDR2: SQVTM and ANQGSEA. Here the CDR3 reads CSVELGTGAYEQYF.

The V call is TRBV7-2, the J call TRBJ2-5. CDR3 length: 16 amino acids. The germline V gene encodes CDR1 SGHTA and CDR2 FQGNSA. The CDR3 region is CASSLEGQVIGETQYF.

The rearrangement links TRBV7-9 to TRBJ2-7; the TCRdb D gene call, TRBD1, has no DNA to confirm it. CDR1 SEHNR and CDR2 FQNEAQ come from the germline V gene (reference sequence). The CDR3 length is 14 residues. Here the CDR3 reads CASSPDTRSYEQYF.

The V call is TRBV7-8, the J call TRBJ2-7; the TCRdb D gene call, TRBD1, has no DNA to confirm it. From germline, CDR1 is SGHVS and CDR2 FQNEAQ. The CDR3 loop spans 13 amino acids. The CDR3 is CASSFFPGYEQYF.

The chain uses TRBV7-6 and TRBJ2-2. The germline V gene has CDR1 SGHVS and CDR2 FNYEAQ. This CDR3 has 13 amino acids. The CDR3 region is CASSGTNTGELFF.

The chain is built from TRBV7-9 and TRBJ2-7; the TCRdb D gene call, TRBD1, has no DNA to confirm it. Per germline, CDR1 SEHNR and CDR2 FQNEAQ (reference sequence). The CDR3 is made up of 13 amino acids. The CDR3 reads CASRPQGWGEQYF.

The V gene is TRBV6-2 or TRBV6-3, the J gene TRBJ1-5. The CDR3 has 15 residues. Germline CDR1 reads MNHEY; CDR2 reads SVGEGT. The CDR3 is CASSLTTAGRLPQHF.

This chain uses TRBV28 with TRBJ2-3. Germline V lookup: CDR1 MDHEN, CDR2 SYDVKM. This CDR3 spans 13 amino acids. CDR3 residues: CASSSGYTDTQYF.

V and J are TRBV7-2 and TRBJ1-5; lacking DNA, the TRBD1 call made by TCRdb goes unchecked. CDR1 and CDR2 from the germline V gene are SGHTA and FQGNSA. The CDR3 extends over 15 amino acids. The CDR3 is CASSLGDRGFQPQHF.

The J gene is TRBJ2-7, the V gene TRBV7-9; lacking DNA, the TRBD1 call made by TCRdb goes unchecked. Per the germline V gene, CDR1 is SEHNR and CDR2 is FQNEAQ (reference sequence). The CDR3 is 12 residues long. The chain's CDR3 is CASNTGFNEQYF.

The V call is TRBV20-1, the J call TRBJ2-5; the TCRdb call, TRBD2, lacks DNA for checking. CDR3 length equals 17 residues. In germline, CDR1 is DFQATT, CDR2 SNEGSKA (reference sequence). The CDR3 loop is CSARDPLTLAGVETQYF.

The chain links TRBV4-1 to TRBJ1-1; TCRdb selects TRBD1, and the lack of DNA leaves this call unchecked. The CDR3 spans 15 residues. CDR1 MGHRA and CDR2 YSYEKL come from the germline V gene. CDR3 amino acids: CASSRVTGGSTEAFF.

This chain's CDR3 is CASSYAGTGANTEAFF. The chain has TRBV6-5 and TRBJ1-1; TCRdb reports TRBD1, a call that lacks DNA to check it against. Germline V gene lookup returns CDR1 MNHEY and CDR2 SVGAGI. The CDR3 totals 16 residues.